Listed here is a single T cell receptor beta chain. Terminally differentiated effector memory CD45RA+ cells were left out of the naive CD8 fraction, which was CD45RO-negative and positively selected for CCR7. The assay was immunoSEQ multiplex PCR, and TCRdb's table has in-frame clones only and misses some. This table has about 2 million clones, about 95% appearing once. The data were taken from a study of shared clonotypes between healthy human individuals. CDR1 is SGHAT, CDR2 FQNNGV, per germline. This CDR3 comprises 18 residues. V gave up 0 bases and J gave up 1 base; unmatched junction bases: 10. The TCR originated in a man aged 18 to 30 in good health. The sequenced material came from naive CD8+ T cells sorted from blood. This rearrangement joins TRBV11-2 to TRBJ2-7, with 9 bases identical to TRBD1. The CDR3 nucleotides read TGTGCCAGCAGCTTAGAGGTGGGAGGGACAGGGCCTTCCTACGAGCAGTACTTC. It specifies CASSLEVGGTGPSYEQYF.